The present entry profiles one TCR beta chain with its context. Its antigen remains unidentified. The data derive from a study of T-cell memory formation after mild COVID-19. Study-wide findings and caveats: The finding that pre-infection memory included some responding clones suggested that cross-reactive memory joined.

The germline V and J ends were trimmed by 0 bases and 4 bases, with 13 bases remaining between them. The CDR3 runs to 15 residues. Germline lookup yields CDR1 SGHVS and CDR2 FNYEAQ. TCRdb called the 5' RACE reads again in MiXCR, with one record for every CDR3 protein. Of more than 250,000 distinct CDR3 sequences listed, around 15% are singletons. The sequence came from a man aged 18-30 years who had mild COVID-19 (a few samples of this study predate the infection). Cell type and time point are not known. The sample consisted of PBMCs or a T cell subset sorted from them (not recorded which). The rearrangement uses TRBV7-6 and TRBJ2-7; TRBD2 might be the D (6 bases). The CDR3 DNA follows: TGTGCCAGCAGCTTAGCCCGCGGGACCACTTACGAGCAGTACTTC. Its translation: CASSLARGTTYEQYF.